What follows describes a single T cell receptor (beta chain). What it binds is not known. The data are from a study of T cells in Graves' hyperthyroidism and ophthalmopathy. Study-level results: Peripheral blood also featured most of the thyroid clonotypes expanded above 0.001.

Germline CDR1 SEHNR, CDR2 FQNEAQ (reference sequence). This CDR3 is 13 amino acids long. The authors deemed Graves' hyperthyroidism stable absent ophthalmopathy progression within 18 months. Orbital computed tomography, thyroid ultrasound, serum thyroxine and TRAb, and clinical symptoms together informed the diagnoses. Template material for amplifying TCR beta CDR3 regions consisted of RNA transcripts. The HTBI set primed first-round TCR CDR3 RT-PCR. TCRdb reprocessed the multiplex PCR reads with MiXCR, giving one entry per CDR3 protein. This sample has almost 600,000 distinct CDR3 sequences, with about 45% found just once.

The V gene is TRBV7-9, the J gene TRBJ2-7; D may be TRBD2 (5 bases). The end of the DNA aligns better with TRBJ2-1, so the J call may be wrong. This clonotype was obtained from a woman between 18 and 29 years old with Graves' hyperthyroidism. Sample: peripheral blood or thyroid tissue (not recorded which). In DNA form, the CDR3 reads TGTGCCAGCAGCCCGACTACCGTGGATGAGCAGTTCTTC. The encoded protein is CASSPTTVDEQFF.